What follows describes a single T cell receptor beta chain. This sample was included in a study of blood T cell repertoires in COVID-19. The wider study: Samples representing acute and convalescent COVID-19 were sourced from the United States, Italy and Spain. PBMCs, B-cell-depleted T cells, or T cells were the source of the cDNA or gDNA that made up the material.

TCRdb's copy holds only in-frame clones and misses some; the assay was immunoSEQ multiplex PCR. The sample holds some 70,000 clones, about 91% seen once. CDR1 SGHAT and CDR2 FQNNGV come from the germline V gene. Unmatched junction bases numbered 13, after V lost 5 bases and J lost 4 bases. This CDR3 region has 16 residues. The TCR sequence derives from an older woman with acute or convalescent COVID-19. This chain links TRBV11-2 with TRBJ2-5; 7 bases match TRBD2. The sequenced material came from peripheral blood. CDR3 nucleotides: TGTGCCAGCAGCGCGGGACGAGCGGGGTTGGGAGAGACCCAGTACTTC. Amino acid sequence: CASSAGRAGLGETQYF. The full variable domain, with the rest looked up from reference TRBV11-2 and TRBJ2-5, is EAGVAQSPRYKIIEKRQSVAFWCNPISGHATLYWYQQILGQGPKLLIQFQNNGVVDDSQLPKDRFSAERLKGVDSTLKIQPAKLEDSAVYLCASSAGRAGLGETQYFGPGTRLLVL.